This T cell receptor (beta chain) was sequenced for a study of T cells expressing NK-cell markers. Study conclusions and caveats: In roughly 6 donors, dominant CD3+CD56+NKG2C+ clones formed 1.0-7.0% of CD8+ cells.

The CDR3 runs to 17 residues. In germline, CDR1 is KGHSH, CDR2 LQKENI. UMI-tagged 5'RACE template switching yielded the TCR beta cDNA. Using the 5' RACE reads, TCRdb records one entry per CDR3 protein without DNA. This sample contains 200,000 to 300,000 distinct CDR3 sequences. Details on this clonotype: Its antigen is undetermined.

The sample was blood T cells: a sorted CD56 or NKG2C T cell subset, CD4+ or CD8+ T cells, or bulk PBMC T cells (not recorded which). The rearrangement joins TRBV18 to TRBJ1-5; TCRdb's D call of TRBD1 is untestable without DNA. The sequence derives from a woman between 18 and 69 years old in good health. Here the CDR3 reads CASSSDIDSNSNQPQHF.